One and the same sample provided the 21 T cell receptor beta chains below, sequenced in a study of regulatory T cells in long-lasting Graves disease. This sample's time point: newly diagnosed GD, antithyroid drugs for less than 3 months. RNA isolated from PBMCs was used to make the TCR library. Researchers made TCR beta libraries by using iRepertoire HTBI primers and running Arm-PCR on CDR3 regions. TCRdb fed the multiplex PCR reads into MiXCR, producing one record per CDR3 protein. Among fewer than 350,000 distinct CDR3 sequences listed, 15% to 20% were seen once. Sequenced material: peripheral blood mononuclear cells (PBMCs), taken at new diagnosis, from a patient treated with antithyroid drugs. The source is a female donor with Graves disease.

The chain has TRBV11-2 and TRBJ2-1; tentative D call: TRBD2 (5 bases). The CDR3 is 15 residues long. V dropped 8 bases and J dropped 0 bases, with 14 bases sitting between them. The germline V gene encodes CDR1 SGHAT and CDR2 FQNNGV. The CDR3 is CASQRRVRSYNEQFF. For the CDR3, the DNA is TGTGCCAGCCAAAGGCGGGTCCGCTCCTACAATGAGCAGTTCTTC.

This clonotype was counted at least ten times. The gene calls are TRBV28 and TRBJ2-2; D is ambiguous. CDR1 and CDR2 (germline): MDHEN, SYDVKM. V lost 5 bases, J lost 1 base, and 14 bases lay in between. There are 16 residues in the CDR3. CDR3 protein: CASSPEMGWNTGELFF. The CDR3 nucleotides read TGTGCCAGCAGTCCTGAGATGGGATGGAACACCGGGGAGCTGTTTTTT.

The sample holds a few counts of this clonotype. This sequence joins TRBV2 and TRBJ2-6; TRBD1 agrees at 9 bases. V lost 8 bases and J lost 3; bases outside the gene matches: 5. Germline lookup yields CDR1 SNHLY and CDR2 FYNNEI. The CDR3 is made up of 15 amino acids. This chain's CDR3 is CASLDRGSGANVLTF. CDR3 in DNA: TGTGCCAGCTTGGACAGGGGAAGTGGGGCCAACGTCCTGACTTTC.

There are many counts of this clonotype. The V call is TRBV2, the J call TRBJ1-6, with D possibly being TRBD1 (5 bases). The germline V gene encodes CDR1 SNHLY and CDR2 FYNNEI. CDR3 length: 13 residues. Trimming removed 8 bases from V and 7 bases from J, with 12 bases in between. Written as DNA, the CDR3 is TGTGCCAGCCCGAGGGACGGAAATTCACCCCTCCACTTT. Translated: CASPRDGNSPLHF.

This clonotype was recorded many times. V is TRBV12-3 or TRBV12-4 and J is TRBJ1-2; no clear D gene. Trimming left V 1 base short and J 8 bases short, with 2 bases between. This CDR3 region has 10 residues. CDR3 in DNA: TGTGCCAGCAGTTTAGAGGGCTACACCTTC. Encoded protein: CASSLEGYTF.

In its sample, this clonotype was seen a few times. A much larger clone is a single base away; this may be a read error. The rearrangement uses TRBV6-5 and TRBJ1-2; weak D call: TRBD1 (6 bases). Trimming stripped 1 base from V and 6 bases from J, with 15 bases between. CDR1 is MNHEY and CDR2 is SVGAGI in the germline V gene. CDR3 length: 15 amino acids. CDR3 DNA: TGTGCCAGCAGTTACTTTGGGGCAGGGGACGATGGCTACACCTTC. Amino acid sequence: CASSYFGAGDDGYTF.

This clonotype was seen many times. The DNA for the CDR3 is TGTGCCAGCAGCTTAACCCCACCGACCACCTACAATGAGCAGTTCTTC. Encoded protein: CASSLTPPTTYNEQFF. The rearrangement joins TRBV7-3 to TRBJ2-1; no clear D gene. Germline V gene data show CDR1 as SGHTA and CDR2 as FQGTGA. This CDR3 spans 16 amino acids. V was pared by 0 bases and J by 2 bases, with 11 bases between.

This clonotype was seen many times. V and J are TRBV5-1 and TRBJ2-1; 7 bases are a match to TRBD2. The CDR3 runs 15 residues. J lost 5 bases, V lost 0 bases, and 5 bases had no gene match. Germline CDR1 is SGHRS and CDR2 is YFSETQ. The CDR3, as DNA: TGCGCCAGCAGCTTGGTGGGCGGGAGTAACAATGAGCAGTTCTTC. Its translation is CASSLVGGSNNEQFF.

The rearrangement joins TRBV4-2 to TRBJ2-5; 10 nucleotides line up with TRBD2. The V segment lost 0 bases and the J segment 4 bases; nucleotides outside the gene matches: 5. CDR3 length: 16 residues. Germline V gives CDR1 LGHNA, CDR2 YNFKEQ. CDR3 residues: CASSQDGAGGRETQYF. The CDR3, as DNA: TGTGCCAGCAGCCAAGATGGAGCGGGAGGGCGAGAGACCCAGTACTTC.

This clonotype has a count of ten or more. The chain couples TRBV6-5 to TRBJ1-1, with D perhaps matching TRBD1 (5 bases). This CDR3 is 14 amino acids long. V gave up 2 bases and J gave up 4 bases, with 11 bases separating them. CDR1 and CDR2 from the germline V gene are MNHEY and SVGAGI. For the CDR3, the DNA is TGTGCCAGCAGTTACGGGCAGGGTGGCACTGAAGCTTTCTTT. Translation: CASSYGQGGTEAFF.

The table lists this clonotype with many counts. The chain has TRBV29-1 and TRBJ1-4; 7 nucleotides match TRBD1. Germline CDR1 SQVTM, CDR2 ANQGSEA. This CDR3 has 13 residues. The V and J ends lost 5 bases and 7 bases, in that order; junction bases with no gene match: 7. In DNA, the CDR3 is TGCAGCGTTAAAACAGGGGAGGTTGAAAAACTGTTTTTT. Its translation: CSVKTGEVEKLFF.

The chain has TRBV3-1 and TRBJ2-3; D unresolved. CDR1 and CDR2 (germline): LGHDT, YNNKEL (reference sequence). V was clipped by 2 bases and J by 0 bases, with 6 bases between them. This CDR3 region has 14 residues. CDR3 sequence: CASSQSSSTDTQYF. In nucleotides, the CDR3 is TGTGCCAGCAGCCAAAGTTCTAGCACAGATACGCAGTATTTT.

Points on this clonotype: One base away lies a much larger clone, so this may be a sequencing read error. The chain uses TRBV29-1 and TRBJ2-7; perhaps D is TRBD1 or TRBD2 (5 bases each). Trimming took off 7 bases at V and 2 bases at J, with 12 bases between the two ends. The CDR3 consists of 12 residues. Germline-derived CDR1 and CDR2 are SQVTM and ANQGSEA. In nucleotides, the CDR3 is TGCAGCGGGGGACGGATCACCTACGAGCAGTACTTC. This sequence encodes CSGGRITYEQYF.

This clonotype was seen ten or more times. The J gene is TRBJ1-1, the V gene TRBV11-3, with D maybe TRBD1 (6 bases). The germline CDR1 and CDR2 sequences are SGHNT and YENEEA. The CDR3 extends over 14 amino acids. V lost 5 bases, J lost 1 base, and 11 bases lay in between. CDR3 in amino acids: CASSRDTGNTEAFF. CDR3 nucleotide sequence: TGTGCCAGCAGCAGGGACACGGGGAACACTGAAGCTTTCTTT.

The rearrangement uses TRBV4-1 and TRBJ2-7; possible D gene TRBD2, 6 bases. The CDR3 covers 13 residues. Per the germline V gene, CDR1 is MGHRA and CDR2 is YSYEKL. Trimming pared 2 bases from V and 4 bases from J, leaving 9 bases between. The CDR3 sequence: CASSQSGRYEQYF. The CDR3 DNA reads as TGCGCCAGCAGCCAATCAGGGAGGTACGAGCAGTACTTC.

Details on this clonotype: A much larger clone lies a single base off, so this may be a read error. The J gene is TRBJ2-1, the V gene TRBV5-5; 7 positions match TRBD1. CDR1 is SGHKS and CDR2 is YYEKEE in the germline V gene (reference sequence). This CDR3 is 15 amino acids long. Germline trimming cut 3 bases from V and 7 bases from J; bases unmatched to any gene: 10. The CDR3 nucleotides are TGTGCCAGCAGCTCGACAGGGATTAGCAAAAATGAGCAGTTCTTC. This gives the protein CASSSTGISKNEQFF.

The chain links TRBV20-1 to TRBJ1-1, with 7 nucleotides matching TRBD1. Germline trimming cut 5 bases from V and 0 bases from J; bases unmatched to any gene: 3. The CDR3 extends over 13 amino acids. From germline, CDR1 is DFQATT and CDR2 SNEGSKA (reference sequence). This chain's CDR3 is CSAPTGMNTEAFF. The CDR3 nucleotides are TGCAGTGCTCCGACAGGGATGAACACTGAAGCTTTCTTT.

This clonotype was detected a few times. A read error may produce the germline difference seen at one junction end. The rearrangement uses TRBV2 and TRBJ2-1; either TRBD1 or TRBD2 may fit D (6 bases each). CDR1 and CDR2 from the germline V gene are SNHLY and FYNNEI. The CDR3 contains 16 residues. CDR3 DNA: TGCGCCAGCAGCCGGCATGGGGGCCGGGGGATGAATGAGCAGTTCTTC. Amino acids: CASSRHGGRGMNEQFF.

This clonotype showed up just a few times. This chain uses TRBV11-3 with TRBJ1-2, with 7 bases identical to TRBD1. V dropped 3 bases and J dropped 8; count of bases not matched to a gene: 9. The length of the CDR3 is 14 residues. The V gene's germline CDR1 is SGHNT and CDR2 YENEEA. The CDR3: CASSFGQAGDGYTF. In DNA, the CDR3 is TGTGCCAGCAGCTTCGGACAGGCGGGAGACGGCTACACCTTC.

A word on this clonotype: A much more abundant neighbour one base away suggests this may be a read error. The chain combines TRBV7-9 with TRBJ2-7, with TRBD2 identical over 13 bases. Germline CDR1 is SEHNR and CDR2 is FQNEAQ (reference sequence). The CDR3 has 16 amino acids. This CDR3 reads CAGSPMGLAGKDEQYF. DNA of the CDR3: TGTGCCGGCAGCCCCATGGGACTAGCGGGAAAGGACGAGCAGTACTTC.

This clonotype has at least ten counts. This rearrangement joins TRBV28 to TRBJ2-7; 7 positions agree with TRBD1. The germline V gene has CDR1 MDHEN and CDR2 SYDVKM. CDR3 length equals 14 residues. With V trimmed by 3 bases and J by 2 bases, 4 bases remained unmatched. The CDR3 DNA sequence: TGTGCCAGCAGTTTTAGGGGACAGACCTACGAGCAGTACTTC. It codes for CASSFRGQTYEQYF. Full variable domain (remainder filled in from reference TRBV28 and TRBJ2-7): DVKVTQSSRYLVKRTGEKVFLECVQDMDHENMFWYRQDPGLGLRLIYFSYDVKMKEKGDIPEGYSVSREKKERFSLILESASTNQTSMYLCASSFRGQTYEQYFGPGTRLTVT.